The 27 T cell receptor beta chains listed next were all sequenced from one sample in a study of blood T cell repertoires in COVID-19 (dated by TCRdb to about 2020). Library construction relied on the immunoSEQ multiplex PCR assay. TCRdb re-hosts the immuneACCESS table, in-frame sequences only. Its copies lack some clones; in the studies checked, an unresolved V gene accounts for under half of them, and the cause for the rest is not known. In this sample the table shows roughly 300,000 clones, approximately 85% of which occur a single time. Just over 7% of the sample lies in the top ten. The sequenced material came from peripheral blood. These receptors all stem from a human donor in a cohort sampled during active COVID-19.

Of note for this clone: This CDR3 is also generated by other DNA sequences in the sample. V and J are TRBV6-4 and TRBJ2-3; D is perhaps TRBD1 (5 bases). CDR1 and CDR2 (germline): MRHNA, SNTAGT. The V end lost 0 bases, the J end lost 1 base, and 5 bases lay between the germline ends. The CDR3 sequence is 14 residues long. CDR3 sequence reads: CASSDSGGTDTQYF. The CDR3 DNA follows: TGTGCCAGCAGTGACTCAGGGGGCACAGATACGCAGTATTTT.

V is TRBV7-3 and J is TRBJ2-2; 9 bases are shared with TRBD1. With V trimmed by 4 bases and J by 7 bases, 7 bases remained unmatched. The CDR3 contains 15 residues. Germline CDR1 reads SGHTA; CDR2 reads FQGTGA. The CDR3 DNA reads TGTGCCAGCAGCTACGGGACAGGGCTACGCGGGGAGCTGTTTTTT. Its protein product is CASSYGTGLRGELFF.

V gene TRBV2 combines with J gene TRBJ2-3; TRBD1 matches 7 bases. Germline V gives CDR1 SNHLY, CDR2 FYNNEI. V gave up 6 bases and J gave up 6 bases; unmatched junction bases: 6. The CDR3 spans 13 residues. In nucleotides, the CDR3 is TGTGCCAGCAGCGAGGGGGCTTGGGATACGCAGTATTTT. Residues: CASSEGAWDTQYF.

The gene calls are TRBV9 and TRBJ2-7, with 7 bases identical to TRBD2. The CDR3 runs 17 residues. CDR1 is SGDLS and CDR2 is YYNGEE in the germline V gene. Trimming removed 1 base from V and 0 bases from J; junction bases left unmatched: 10. Here the CDR3 reads CASSVYPPERGSYEQYF. CDR3 sequence (DNA): TGTGCCAGCAGCGTATACCCCCCGGAGCGGGGCTCCTACGAGCAGTACTTC.

V and J are TRBV24-1 and TRBJ1-1; a weak D match, TRBD1 (5 bases). The CDR3 has 17 residues. V lost 4 bases to trimming and J lost 2 bases, with 19 bases between them. Germline V CDR1 and CDR2: KGHDR, SFDVKD. Here the CDR3 reads CATSDRPGTGGNTEAFF. DNA of the CDR3: TGTGCCACCAGTGACCGTCCCGGGACTGGAGGTAACACTGAAGCTTTCTTT.

The CDR3 DNA is TGTGCCAGTAGTATAGCGGCTAGCCGACACCACACAGATACGCAGTATTTT. Translating it yields CASSIAASRHHTDTQYF. The chain joins TRBV19 to TRBJ2-3, with D possibly matching TRBD2 (5 bases). This CDR3 spans 17 amino acids. Germline V lookup: CDR1 LNHDA, CDR2 SQIVND (reference sequence). The germline V and J ends were trimmed by 1 base and 2 bases, with 16 bases remaining between them.

This rearrangement joins TRBV19 to TRBJ1-2; TRBD1 might be the D (5 bases). The CDR3 is 13 amino acids. Germline lookup yields CDR1 LNHDA and CDR2 SQIVND (reference sequence). V gave up 3 bases and J gave up 8 bases, with 13 bases separating them. CDR3: CASSMLQGRGYTF. The CDR3 nucleotides are TGTGCCAGTAGTATGCTTCAGGGTCGCGGCTACACCTTC.

J is TRBJ2-2 and V is TRBV11-2; no clear D gene. This CDR3 is built from 15 residues. CDR1 and CDR2 (germline): SGHAT, FQNNGV. The germline V and J ends were trimmed by 5 bases and 1 base, with 11 bases remaining between them. CDR3 DNA sequence: TGTGCCAGCAGCCCGCGACCAGGGAACACCGGGGAGCTGTTTTTT. Translated: CASSPRPGNTGELFF.

The CDR3 spells CASSRDRGSIQYF. The CDR3 DNA is TGCGCCAGCAGTAGGGACAGGGGGAGCATTCAGTACTTC. The rearrangement links TRBV5-1 to TRBJ2-4; 11 bases agree with TRBD1. CDR1 is SGHRS, CDR2 YFSETQ, per germline. There are 13 residues in the CDR3. V lost 5 bases to trimming and J lost 9 bases; unmatched junction nucleotides: 4.

The V gene is TRBV6-5, the J gene TRBJ1-5, with D maybe TRBD1 (5 bases). Germline loops: CDR1 MNHEY, CDR2 SVGAGI. CDR3 length: 16 residues. The ends were cut back, 0 bases at V and 3 bases at J, with 12 bases in the middle. Here the CDR3 DNA reads TGTGCCAGCAGTTACTCGGCAGGGTTAGACAATCAGCCCCAGCATTTT. Translated: CASSYSAGLDNQPQHF.

The gene calls are TRBV5-1 and TRBJ1-1; D unresolved. This CDR3 contains 15 residues. With 1 base removed from V and 2 bases from J, the gap between germline ends came to 12 bases. CDR1 and CDR2 from the germline V gene are SGHRS and YFSETQ. The CDR3 is CASSLPGSGNTEAFF. CDR3 nucleotides: TGCGCCAGCAGCTTGCCCGGGTCCGGAAACACTGAAGCTTTCTTT. The full variable domain, completed using reference TRBV5-1 and TRBJ1-1, is KAGVTQTPRYLIKTRGQQVTLSCSPISGHRSVSWYQQTPGQGLQFLFEYFSETQRNKGNFPGRFSGRQFSNSRSEMNVSTLELGDSALYLCASSLPGSGNTEAFFGQGTRLTVV.

The chain uses TRBV19 and TRBJ2-1; D may be TRBD2 (5 bases). CDR1 is LNHDA and CDR2 is SQIVND in the germline V gene (reference sequence). The CDR3 extends over 13 amino acids. Trimming pared 10 bases from V and 2 bases from J, leaving 12 bases between. For the CDR3, the DNA is TGTGCCACCTCCCCTAGCACCTACAATGAGCAGTTCTTC. It specifies CATSPSTYNEQFF.

This rearrangement joins TRBV2 to TRBJ2-2; TRBD2 matches at 9 bases. From germline, CDR1 is SNHLY and CDR2 FYNNEI. The V and J ends lost 7 bases and 7 bases, in that order; junction bases with no gene match: 7. This CDR3 spans 14 amino acids. CDR3 sequence reads: CASTGGGAFGELFF. CDR3 bases: TGTGCCAGCACTGGCGGGGGGGCCTTCGGGGAGCTGTTTTTT.

The chain links TRBV6-5 to TRBJ1-3; D is unclear. The germline CDR1 and CDR2 sequences are MNHEY and SVGAGI. Trimming took off 2 bases at V and 8 bases at J, with 4 bases between the two ends. CDR3 length: 11 amino acids. DNA for the CDR3: TGTGCCAGCAGTTACGGCTACACCATATATTTT. Translation: CASSYGYTIYF.

V gene TRBV15 combines with J gene TRBJ1-1, with TRBD1 as a possible D gene (6 bases). In germline, CDR1 is LNHNV, CDR2 YYDKDF (reference sequence). This CDR3 spans 14 amino acids. V was pared by 4 bases and J by 1 base, with 10 bases between. CDR3 DNA: TGTGCCACCAGCACCGCGGGGGCGAACACTGAAGCTTTCTTT. It is translated as CATSTAGANTEAFF.

This clone was seen a handful of times. At one end, the junction sequence differs from germline, possibly due to a read error. V is TRBV6-2 or TRBV6-3 and J is TRBJ1-6; 7 nucleotides align to TRBD1. Per germline, CDR1 MNHEY and CDR2 SVGEGT. CDR3 length: 11 residues. CDR3 amino acids: CASSYVQGTSF. CDR3 sequence (DNA): TGTGCCAGCAGTTACGTACAGGGGACCTCCTTT.

CDR3 in DNA: TGTGCCTGGAGTAGAGCGGGGGTCCCCTACGAGCAGTACTTC. Translation gives CAWSRAGVPYEQYF. V gene TRBV30 combines with J gene TRBJ2-7; 8 bases agree with TRBD2. In germline, CDR1 is GTSNPN, CDR2 SVGIG (reference sequence). V dropped 2 bases and J dropped 2; count of bases not matched to a gene: 5. This CDR3 comprises 14 residues.

The V call is TRBV7-9, the J call TRBJ1-4; 7 nucleotides agree with TRBD1. This CDR3 is 14 amino acids long. Trimming removed 5 bases from V and 4 bases from J; junction bases left unmatched: 4. The germline gives CDR1 SEHNR, CDR2 FQNEAQ (reference sequence). The CDR3 nucleotides read TGTGCCAGCAGCCTGGGACAGATTAATGAAAAACTGTTTTTT. Translated, it gives CASSLGQINEKLFF.

The chain joins TRBV27 to TRBJ2-3, with TRBD1 identical over 9 bases. The ends lost 4 bases at V and 3 bases at J; junction bases unmatched: 5. Germline CDR1 reads MNHEY; CDR2 reads SMNVEV (reference sequence). This CDR3 is 15 amino acids long. This CDR3 is CASSYTGGWTDTQYF. CDR3 DNA: TGTGCCAGCAGTTATACAGGGGGCTGGACAGATACGCAGTATTTT.

The chain employs TRBV9 and TRBJ2-7; 8 bases match TRBD1. The CDR3 length is 15 residues. The germline gives CDR1 SGDLS, CDR2 YYNGEE. V was pared by 3 bases and J by 2 bases, with 7 bases of the junction left unmatched. The CDR3 sequence: CASSASGTGAYEQYF. CDR3 sequence (DNA): TGTGCCAGCAGCGCATCCGGGACAGGAGCCTACGAGCAGTACTTC.

The CDR3 region is CASSTGQFTYGYTF. The CDR3 nucleotides read TGTGCCAGCAGCACGGGACAGTTTACGTATGGCTACACCTTC. The chain employs TRBV5-6 and TRBJ1-2, with 7 bases identical to TRBD1. The junction had 8 bases not matched to a gene; V was cut back by 4 bases and J by 5 bases. The germline V gene encodes CDR1 SGHDT and CDR2 YYEEEE. The CDR3 has 14 residues.

The chain has TRBV18 and TRBJ2-2, with 8 positions matching TRBD2. The CDR3 runs to 16 residues. Trimming took 3 bases from V and 3 from J; bases not matched to a gene: 6. CDR1 and CDR2 (germline): KGHSH, LQKENI. CDR3 loop: CASSPLSGGYTGELFF. The CDR3 bases are TGTGCCAGCTCACCCCTTTCGGGGGGGTACACCGGGGAGCTGTTTTTT.

This clone was seen a single time. The V gene is TRBV2, the J gene TRBJ2-1; D is unclear. CDR1 is SNHLY and CDR2 is FYNNEI in the germline V gene. Trimming took off 9 bases at V and 4 bases at J, with 16 bases between the two ends. The CDR3 spans 14 residues. Here the CDR3 reads CASRFQLGYNEQFF. The CDR3 bases are TGTGCCAGTCGGTTTCAGCTCGGGTACAATGAGCAGTTCTTC.

The chain couples TRBV7-9 to TRBJ1-5, with 9 bases matching TRBD1. Germline CDR1 is SEHNR and CDR2 is FQNEAQ (reference sequence). The CDR3 runs 19 residues. J lost 1 base, V lost 5 bases, and 15 bases had no gene match. This CDR3 reads CASSARATGGGKSNQPQHF. As DNA, the CDR3 is TGTGCCAGCAGCGCAAGGGCGACAGGGGGAGGTAAGAGCAATCAGCCCCAGCATTTT.

The chain uses TRBV19 and TRBJ2-7, with D possibly TRBD2 on 5 matching bases. This CDR3 spans 14 amino acids. Germline V gene lookup returns CDR1 LNHDA and CDR2 SQIVND (reference sequence). Trimming shortened V by 0 bases and J by 2 bases, and 8 bases separated the two germline ends. As DNA, the CDR3 is TGTGCCAGTAGTATAGATTCACTAGCCTACGAGCAGTACTTC. As protein: CASSIDSLAYEQYF.

CDR3 sequence (DNA): TGCAGCGTTGAAGGACTTAGCGGGGTTACCTACAATGAGCAGTTCTTC. Residues: CSVEGLSGVTYNEQFF. The chain recombines TRBV29-1 with TRBJ2-1; 8 bases map to TRBD2. This CDR3 has 16 residues. The V and J ends lost 1 base and 2 bases, in that order; junction bases with no gene match: 7. CDR1 is SQVTM, CDR2 ANQGSEA, per germline.

Here the CDR3 DNA reads TGTGCCAGCAAAGCCTCTAGCGGCACAGATACGCAGTATTTT. This sequence encodes CASKASSGTDTQYF. The chain links TRBV6-4 to TRBJ2-3; D is possibly TRBD2 (6 bases). Germline V gene sequence: CDR1 MRHNA, CDR2 SNTAGT. Trimming removed 7 bases at V and 1 base at J, with 12 bases between. The CDR3 loop spans 14 amino acids.